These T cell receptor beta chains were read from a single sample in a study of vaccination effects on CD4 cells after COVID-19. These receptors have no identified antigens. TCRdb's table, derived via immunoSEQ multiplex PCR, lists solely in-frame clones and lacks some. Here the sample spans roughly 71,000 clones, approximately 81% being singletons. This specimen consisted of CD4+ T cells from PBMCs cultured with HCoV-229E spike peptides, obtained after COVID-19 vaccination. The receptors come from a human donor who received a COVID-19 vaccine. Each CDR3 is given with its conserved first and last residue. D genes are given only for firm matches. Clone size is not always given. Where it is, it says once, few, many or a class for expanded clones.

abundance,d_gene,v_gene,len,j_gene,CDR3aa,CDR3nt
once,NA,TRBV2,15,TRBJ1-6,CASNRGTGVNSPLHF,TGTGCCAGCAATCGGGGCACGGGGGTTAATTCACCCCTCCACTTT
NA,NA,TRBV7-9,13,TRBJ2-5,CASKMAGKETQYF,TGTGCCAGCAAAATGGCAGGAAAAGAGACCCAGTACTTC
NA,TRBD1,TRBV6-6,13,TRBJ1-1,CASSTTGRTEAFF,TGTGCCAGCAGTACGACAGGGCGGACTGAAGCTTTCTTT
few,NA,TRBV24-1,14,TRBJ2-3,CATSDPKLTDTQYF,TGTGCCACCAGTGACCCAAAACTCACAGATACGCAGTATTTT
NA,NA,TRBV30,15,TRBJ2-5,CAWNIGHNFQETQYF,TGTGCCTGGAATATTGGCCACAACTTCCAAGAGACCCAGTACTTC
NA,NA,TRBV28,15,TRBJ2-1,CASSLGGAGEYEQFF,TGTGCCAGCAGTTTGGGGGGCGCAGGGGAATATGAGCAGTTCTTC
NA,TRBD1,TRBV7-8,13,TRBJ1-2,CASRYETGGDYTF,TGTGCCAGCCGATATGAGACAGGGGGCGACTACACCTTC
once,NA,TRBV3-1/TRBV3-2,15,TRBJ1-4,CASSQMGGSGEKLFF,TGTGCCAGCAGCCAAATGGGAGGAAGCGGAGAAAAACTGTTTTTT
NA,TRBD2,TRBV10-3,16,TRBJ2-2,CAIRRTSGGNTGELFF,TGTGCCATCAGGCGGACTAGCGGGGGAAACACCGGGGAGCTGTTTTTT
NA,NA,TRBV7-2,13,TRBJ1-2,CASSQGGGRGYTF,TGTGCCAGCAGCCAAGGCGGGGGACGGGGCTACACCTTC
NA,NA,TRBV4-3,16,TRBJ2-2,CASSQEVSQNTGELFF,TGCGCCAGCAGCCAAGAGGTTTCTCAGAACACCGGGGAGCTGTTTTTT
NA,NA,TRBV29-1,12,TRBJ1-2,CSVDPGTYGYTF,TGCAGCGTTGATCCTGGGACCTATGGCTACACCTTC
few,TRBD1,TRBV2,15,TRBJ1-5,CASTREGAGFQPQHF,TGTGCCAGCACCCGGGAGGGGGCCGGGTTTCAGCCCCAGCATTTT
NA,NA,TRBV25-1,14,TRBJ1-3,CASSATPSGNTIYF,TGTGCCAGCAGTGCAACACCTTCAGGAAACACCATATATTTT
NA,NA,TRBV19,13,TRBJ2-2,CASTMGRAGELFF,TGTGCCAGTACTATGGGTAGGGCCGGGGAGCTGTTTTTT
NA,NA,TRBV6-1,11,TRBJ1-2,CASSYDTGYTF,TGTGCCAGCAGCTACGACACTGGCTACACCTTC
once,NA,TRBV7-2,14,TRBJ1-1,CASIRGALNTEAFF,TGTGCCAGCATCCGGGGGGCATTGAACACTGAAGCTTTCTTT
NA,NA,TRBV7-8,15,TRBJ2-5,CASSWSRGAGETQYF,TGTGCCAGCAGCTGGAGTAGAGGGGCGGGAGAGACCCAGTACTTC
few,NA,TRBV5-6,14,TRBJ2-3,CASSLIVAVSNWYF,TGTGCCAGCAGCTTGATCGTAGCGGTCTCCAATTGGTATTTT
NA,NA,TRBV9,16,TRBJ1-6,CASSVGVGGYNSPLHF,TGTGCCAGCAGCGTAGGGGTCGGGGGCTATAATTCACCCCTCCACTTT
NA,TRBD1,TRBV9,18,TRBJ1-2,CASSPPGTGSQDAHGYTF,TGTGCCAGCAGCCCCCCCGGGACAGGGTCCCAGGACGCTCATGGCTACACCTTC
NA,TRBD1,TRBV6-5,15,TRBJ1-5,CASSYDRGGNQPQHF,TGTGCCAGCAGTTACGACAGGGGCGGCAATCAGCCCCAGCATTTT
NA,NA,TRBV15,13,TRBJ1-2,CATSGGGVYGYTF,TGTGCCACCAGCGGCGGCGGCGTCTATGGCTACACCTTC
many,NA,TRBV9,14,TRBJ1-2,CASSPLGGAYGYTF,TGTGCCAGCAGCCCCCTAGGCGGGGCCTATGGCTACACCTTC
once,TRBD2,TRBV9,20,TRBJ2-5,CASKVSTGTSEKNRRKTQYF,TGTGCCAGCAAAGTCTCGACTGGGACTAGCGAAAAAAACCGCCGTAAGACCCAGTACTTC
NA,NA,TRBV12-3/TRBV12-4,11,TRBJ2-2,CASSYTGELFF,TGTGCCAGCAGTTACACCGGGGAGCTGTTTTTT
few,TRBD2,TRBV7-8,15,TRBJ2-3,CASSRAGFNTDTQYF,TGTGCCAGCAGCCGAGCGGGGTTCAACACAGATACGCAGTATTTT
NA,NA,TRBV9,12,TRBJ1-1,CASSAIQTEAFF,TGTGCCAGCAGCGCCATTCAAACTGAAGCTTTCTTT
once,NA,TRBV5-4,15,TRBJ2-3,CASSQGGGRTDTQYF,TGTGCCAGCAGCCAGGGGGGGGGAAGGACAGATACGCAGTATTTT
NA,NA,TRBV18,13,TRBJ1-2,CASSPLDTYGYTF,TGTGCCAGCTCACCACTGGACACTTATGGCTACACCTTC
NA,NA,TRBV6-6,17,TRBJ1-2,CASSLTPGAVGMYGYTF,TGTGCCAGCAGTCTTACCCCAGGGGCGGTAGGGATGTATGGCTACACCTTC
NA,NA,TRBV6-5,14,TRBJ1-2,CASSYLDSNYGYTF,TGTGCCAGCAGTTACCTGGACAGTAACTATGGCTACACCTTC
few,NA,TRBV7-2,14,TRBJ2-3,CASSLAWGPDTQYF,TGTGCCAGCAGCTTAGCCTGGGGACCAGATACGCAGTATTTT
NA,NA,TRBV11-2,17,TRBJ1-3,CASSLEGVGLSGNTIYF,TGTGCCAGCAGCTTAGAAGGGGTAGGCCTCTCTGGAAACACCATATATTTT